The rows below give T cell receptor beta chains drawn from one sample of a study of vaccination and CD4 T cells after COVID-19. These receptors' targets are unknown. MiXCR was run by TCRdb on the PCR reads, yielding one entry per CDR3 protein. The sample yields 9,500 to 15,000 distinct CDR3 sequences, more than 35% seen once. The sequenced material came from cultured CD4+ T cells from blood. These receptor sequences come from a human donor with COVID-19. CDR3s include the opening cysteine and the closing phenylalanine or tryptophan. The order of the fields is V gene, J gene, D gene, clone size, CDR3 protein, CDR3 DNA. D genes are given only for firm matches. The size field is filled for only some rows; it gives once, few, many or a size class.

TRBV2	TRBJ2-1	TRBD2	NA	CASTSGGSYNEQFF	TGTGCCAGCACTTCGGGGGGCTCCTACAATGAGCAGTTCTTC
TRBV27	TRBJ2-7	NA	NA	CASSLGGTVPYEQYF	TGTGCCAGCAGTTTAGGAGGGACAGTGCCCTACGAGCAGTACTTC
TRBV12-3/TRBV12-4	TRBJ1-4	NA	few	CASSLSGSLFF	TGTGCCAGCAGTTTATCGGGGAGCCTGTTTTTT
TRBV19	TRBJ1-5	NA	NA	CASSKQGGARPQHF	TGTGCCAGTAGTAAACAGGGTGGCGCCCGGCCCCAGCATTTT
TRBV27	TRBJ1-3	NA	NA	CASTKGWGTGNTIYF	TGTGCCAGCACCAAAGGGTGGGGAACTGGAAACACCATATATTTT
TRBV7-9	TRBJ2-4	NA	few	CASSLRGGTDIQYF	TGTGCCAGCAGCTTAAGAGGGGGTACGGACATTCAGTACTTC
TRBV4-2	TRBJ2-2	TRBD1	NA	CASSHPDRAGGELFF	TGTGCCAGCAGCCACCCCGACAGGGCCGGCGGGGAGCTGTTTTTT
TRBV6-1	TRBJ1-3	NA	NA	CATQSSGNTIYF	TGTGCCACCCAGAGCTCTGGAAACACCATATATTTT
TRBV6-5	TRBJ1-4	TRBD1	few	CASSYGQGATEKLFF	TGTGCCAGCAGTTACGGACAGGGGGCGACCGAAAAACTGTTTTTT
TRBV27	TRBJ1-2	TRBD1	few	CASSLQGARGYTF	TGTGCCAGCAGTTTACAGGGGGCGAGGGGCTACACCTTC
TRBV20-1	TRBJ2-2	TRBD2	few	CSVKRGVGNTGELFF	TGCAGTGTTAAGCGGGGGGTAGGGAACACCGGGGAGCTGTTTTTT
TRBV6-1	TRBJ2-2	NA	NA	CASFSPRELFF	TGTGCCAGCTTCTCCCCCAGGGAGCTGTTTTTT
TRBV5-1	TRBJ1-5	TRBD1	few	CASSPTPTGGGNQPQHF	TGCGCCAGCAGCCCTACCCCGACAGGGGGCGGCAATCAGCCCCAGCATTTT
TRBV6-1	TRBJ2-5	TRBD2	NA	CASAGGGETQYF	TGTGCCAGCGCGGGGGGTGGAGAGACCCAGTACTTC
TRBV20-1	TRBJ1-6	NA	NA	CSAESPNRNSPLHF	TGCAGTGCCGAGAGCCCTAACCGTAATTCACCCCTCCACTTT
TRBV20-1	TRBJ2-7	NA	NA	CSVTPKTAYEQYF	TGCAGTGTCACTCCCAAAACAGCCTACGAGCAGTACTTC
TRBV10-3	TRBJ2-5	TRBD2	NA	CAISEGQRGGRAQETQYF	TGTGCCATCAGTGAGGGCCAGCGGGGGGGCCGGGCCCAAGAGACCCAGTACTTC
TRBV30	TRBJ1-1	NA	few	CAWSPQHTEAFF	TGTGCCTGGAGTCCGCAGCACACTGAAGCTTTCTTT
TRBV12-3/TRBV12-4	TRBJ2-5	NA	NA	CASGVQETQYF	TGTGCCAGCGGAGTCCAAGAGACCCAGTACTTC
TRBV24-1	TRBJ2-1	NA	NA	CVTSNRGTNEQFF	TGTGTCACCAGTAACCGGGGGACGAATGAGCAGTTCTTC
TRBV28	TRBJ1-3	NA	NA	CASSLSQSSGNTIYF	TGTGCCAGCAGTTTATCCCAATCCTCTGGAAACACCATATATTTT
TRBV9	TRBJ2-7	TRBD2	NA	CASSALGTSASYEQYF	TGTGCCAGCAGCGCCCTGGGGACTAGCGCCTCCTACGAGCAGTACTTC